The present TCR beta chain was sequenced within a study of cytomegalovirus exposure and HLA in healthy donors. Study-level findings and limits: Information on immune exposure was restricted to one variable (CMV serostatus). There were about 160 TCR beta chains listed as cytomegalovirus-associated.

60 Vbeta and 13 Jbeta primers were used in PCR. Clones were sequenced by immunoSEQ multiplex PCR, and TCRdb holds only the in-frame ones, with some missing. This sample has under 110,000 clones; 65% to 80% occur once, and the top ten carry 3.5% to 4%. Donors were nominally healthy when sampled, though unrecorded immune exposures were likely. Germline loops: CDR1 SGHNT, CDR2 YYREEE (reference sequence). CDR3 length: 16 amino acids. The trim removed 3 bases at V and 5 bases at J, leaving 11 bases unmatched. Comment on this clone: Its specificity is not known.

Sequencing was carried out using PBMCs. The chain couples TRBV5-4 to TRBJ2-5; 9 nucleotides align to TRBD2. This TCR derives from a man in his 60s in good health and CMV-seronegative. CDR3 loop: CASSSPWAGGHETQYF. The CDR3, as DNA: TGTGCCAGCAGCTCACCGTGGGCGGGGGGGCACGAGACCCAGTACTTC.